This T cell receptor beta chain was recovered during a study of response to subunit inactivated influenza vaccine. Germline V gene sequence: CDR1 MNHNY, CDR2 SVGAGI (reference sequence). The V and J ends lost 8 bases and 7 bases, in that order; junction bases with no gene match: 7. CDR3 size: 12 residues. TCRdb independently ran MiXCR on the RT-PCR reads; one entry per CDR3 protein. The data show more than 500,000 distinct CDR3 sequences, around 11% seen once. These same records also appear under a second study, on T cells expressing NK-cell markers. Turning to that study: For TCR beta, cDNA was produced by 5'RACE template switching with UMIs. The share of CD8+ T cells held by dominant NKG2C+ clonotypes was about 1.0-7.5% in more than 5 donors.

This sequence joins TRBV6-6 and TRBJ1-2, with 7 bases identical to TRBD1. The TCR was taken from a man in his fifties who received an inactivated influenza vaccine. This material consisted of PBMCs from blood, taken on the day of vaccination. The CDR3 DNA reads as TGTGCCAGCGACTCAGGGGGATCTGGCTACACCTTC. This codes for CASDSGGSGYTF.